The source of this TCR beta chain is a study of response to subunit inactivated influenza vaccine. This clonotype appeared once. One end of the junction varies from germline; a read error may be responsible. From germline, CDR1 is SGHTA and CDR2 FQGNSA. The CDR3 extends over 13 amino acids. Via MiXCR, TCRdb re-called the RT-PCR reads, giving one row per CDR3 protein. The sample yields roughly 620,000 distinct CDR3 sequences, around 11% seen once. These data also formed part of another study, on T cells expressing NK-cell markers. This second report adds: In generating TCR beta cDNA, 5'RACE template switching with UMIs was used. The TCR beta repertoires were obtained from sorted CD3+CD56+NKG2C+, CD3+CD56+NKG2C- and CD3+CD56-NKG2C+ T cells. More than five donors showed dominant NKG2C+ clonotypes comprising roughly 1.0-7.0% of their CD8+ T cells. Four donors showed these clonotypes also leading the CD3+CD56-NKG2C+ fraction. Certain NKG2C+ T cell clones were expanded, and their HCMV specificity remained unclear.

The clonotype originates from a man aged 45-60 years who received an inactivated influenza vaccine. The sample consisted of PBMCs from blood, taken on the day of vaccination. This sequence joins TRBV7-2 and TRBJ2-1; D uncertain. The DNA of the CDR3 is TGTGCCAGCAGCTCATTTATGTACAATGAGCACTTCTTC. It specifies CASSSFMYNEHFF. The full variable domain, with the rest looked up from reference TRBV7-2 and TRBJ2-1, is GAGVSQSPSNKVTEKGKDVELRCDPISGHTALYWYRQSLGQGLEFLIYFQGNSAPDKSGLPSDRFSAERTGGSVSTLTIQRTQQEDSAVYLCASSSFMYNEHFFGPGTRLTVL.